Listed below are T cell receptor beta chains from one sample, sequenced in a study of radiation and T cells in renal cell carcinoma. The repertoire was sequenced with immunoSEQ multiplex PCR; TCRdb's copy has only in-frame clones and lacks some. Of about 150,000 clones in the sample, 88% were seen once. Sample: blood, taken from a patient whose treatment included radiotherapy and nephrectomy. The receptors originated from a woman aged 70-85 years with renal cell carcinoma. CDR3s include the opening cysteine and the closing phenylalanine or tryptophan. Each record gives: J gene, V gene, D gene, clone size, CDR3 protein, CDR3 DNA. The D gene is left open where the match is weak. Clone sizes are given selectively: once, few, many, or a class where the clone is expanded.

>TRBJ2-5|TRBV11-3|.|.
CASSQGGLQQETQYF
TGTGCCAGCAGTCAAGGGGGACTCCAACAAGAGACCCAGTACTTC
>TRBJ2-5|TRBV13|TRBD2|.
CASSPRGSGGGETQYF
TGTGCCAGCAGCCCCCGCGGTAGCGGGGGAGGAGAGACCCAGTACTTC
>TRBJ2-5|TRBV5-4|.|.
CASSLDRQETQYF
TGTGCCAGCAGCTTGGACCGGCAAGAGACCCAGTACTTC
>TRBJ2-7|TRBV5-6|.|.
CASSFGLDTTYEQYF
TGTGCCAGCAGCTTCGGACTCGACACAACCTACGAGCAGTACTTC
>TRBJ1-1|TRBV5-8|.|.
CASSREGNTEAFF
TGTGCCAGCAGCCGGGAGGGGAACACTGAAGCTTTCTTT
>TRBJ1-4|TRBV5-1|.|.
CASSERVSETEKLFF
TGCGCCAGCAGCGAGAGGGTCTCGGAGACTGAAAAACTGTTTTTT
>TRBJ2-7|TRBV6-5|TRBD1|.
CASGQGYEQYF
TGTGCCAGCGGACAGGGCTACGAGCAGTACTTC
>TRBJ2-5|TRBV5-1|TRBD1|.
CASSTSGTGGETQYF
TGCGCCAGCAGCACCTCCGGGACAGGGGGAGAGACCCAGTACTTC
>TRBJ2-7|TRBV30|TRBD1|.
CACLTGSSYEQYF
TGTGCCTGCCTGACAGGGAGCTCCTACGAGCAGTACTTC
>TRBJ1-5|TRBV7-2|.|once
CASSSWGNGNQPQHF
TGTGCCAGCAGCTCATGGGGCAATGGCAATCAGCCCCAGCATTTT
>TRBJ1-1|TRBV6-6|.|.
CASSSGTGTVNTEAFF
TGTGCCAGCAGTTCCGGAACAGGCACGGTGAACACTGAAGCTTTCTTT
>TRBJ2-2|TRBV29-1|TRBD1|once
CSVVTGGTGELFF
TGCAGCGTTGTAACAGGGGGCACCGGGGAGCTGTTTTTT
>TRBJ2-1|TRBV18|.|.
CASSLWGREQFF
TGTGCCAGCTCACTATGGGGGCGGGAGCAGTTCTTC
>TRBJ1-5|TRBV27|.|.
CASSFSQREPQHF
TGTGCCAGCAGTTTTTCACAACGGGAGCCCCAGCATTTT
>TRBJ2-1|TRBV7-9|TRBD2|.
CASSRRAGELPNEQFF
TGTGCCAGCAGCCGTAGAGCGGGGGAGTTACCCAATGAGCAGTTCTTC
>TRBJ2-1|TRBV5-4|TRBD1|.
CASSSGQRGPDEQFF
TGTGCCAGCAGCTCGGGACAGAGGGGGCCCGATGAGCAGTTCTTC
>TRBJ1-2|TRBV28|.|once
CASSFSTGFYGYTF
TGTGCCAGCAGTTTCTCCACAGGATTCTATGGCTACACCTTC
>TRBJ1-1|TRBV19|TRBD1|.
CASRMTGGALNTEAFF
TGTGCCAGCCGTATGACAGGGGGGGCCCTGAACACTGAAGCTTTCTTT
>TRBJ1-1|TRBV5-1|TRBD1|.
CASSPGDSDTEAFF
TGCGCCAGCAGCCCGGGGGACAGCGACACTGAAGCTTTCTTT
>TRBJ2-2|TRBV27|.|.
CASSLSGGELFF
TGTGCCAGCAGTTTATCAGGCGGGGAGCTGTTTTTT
>TRBJ1-1|TRBV29-1|.|.
CSVQVSPPTEAFF
TGCAGCGTCCAGGTCTCCCCCCCCACTGAAGCTTTCTTT
>TRBJ2-7|TRBV18|.|once
CASSPQGGMGSYEQYF
TGTGCCAGCTCACCACAGGGGGGAATGGGATCCTACGAGCAGTACTTC
>TRBJ1-2|TRBV5-1|.|few
CASSIGQYGYTF
TGCGCCAGCAGCATCGGACAGTATGGCTACACCTTC
>TRBJ2-6|TRBV7-2|.|.
CASSLSLVGASGANVLTF
TGTGCCAGCAGCTTGTCCCTCGTAGGGGCCTCTGGGGCCAACGTCCTGACTTTC
>TRBJ1-1|TRBV11-3|.|.
CASSLVRGSRVNTEAFF
TGTGCCAGCAGCTTAGTCCGTGGATCCCGGGTGAACACTGAAGCTTTCTTT
>TRBJ2-5|TRBV15|.|.
CATSRVRFSETQYF
TGTGCCACCAGCAGAGTTAGGTTTTCGGAGACCCAGTACTTC
>TRBJ1-1|TRBV5-5|.|.
CASSLQVAGPNTEAFF
TGTGCCAGCAGCTTGCAAGTGGCAGGACCGAACACTGAAGCTTTCTTT
>TRBJ2-7|TRBV18|.|.
CASSPQDASLSSYEQYF
TGTGCCAGCTCACCACAGGACGCTAGCTTAAGCTCCTACGAGCAGTACTTC
>TRBJ2-3|TRBV18|.|.
CASSPPTGGGDQYF
TGTGCCAGCTCACCACCGACGGGGGGCGGGGATCAGTATTTT
>TRBJ1-3|TRBV7-2|TRBD1|.
CASSLMGTVSGNTIYF
TGTGCCAGCAGCTTAATGGGGACAGTCTCTGGAAACACCATATATTTT
>TRBJ2-5|TRBV2|TRBD1|.
CASKQQGVGTQYF
TGTGCCAGCAAGCAACAGGGGGTAGGGACCCAGTACTTC
>TRBJ2-1|TRBV5-5|.|.
CASSLSRFGFNEQFF
TGTGCCAGCAGCTTGTCCAGGTTTGGGTTCAATGAGCAGTTCTTC
>TRBJ2-1|TRBV30|.|.
CAWSVRGAGNEQFF
TGTGCCTGGAGTGTACGCGGGGCGGGGAATGAGCAGTTCTTC
>TRBJ1-1|TRBV7-8|.|.
CASSPDPAGDPNTEAFF
TGTGCCAGCAGCCCGGACCCGGCAGGGGATCCGAACACTGAAGCTTTCTTT
>TRBJ1-5|TRBV18|.|.
CASSPGTGRVNQPQHF
TGTGCCAGCTCACCAGGAACAGGGAGGGTCAATCAGCCCCAGCATTTT
>TRBJ2-1|TRBV2|.|.
CASSPFPFNEQFF
TGTGCCAGCAGTCCTTTCCCTTTCAATGAGCAGTTCTTC
>TRBJ1-2|TRBV4-2|.|.
CASSQTIREPYGYTF
TGTGCCAGCAGCCAAACTATTAGAGAACCCTATGGCTACACCTTC
>TRBJ2-7|TRBV28|TRBD1|.
CASSQTRTGTYEQYF
TGTGCCAGCAGCCAGACCAGGACAGGGACATACGAGCAGTACTTC
>TRBJ1-6|TRBV14|TRBD1|.
CASSPGQGINSPLHF
TGTGCCAGCAGCCCCGGACAGGGAATTAATTCACCCCTCCACTTT
>TRBJ1-4|TRBV7-6|TRBD1|.
CASSLGQGLIPNEKLFF
TGTGCCAGCAGCTTGGGACAGGGGTTGATCCCTAATGAAAAACTGTTTTTT
>TRBJ1-4|TRBV4-1|.|.
CASSQGQVGEKLFF
TGCGCCAGCAGCCAAGGGCAGGTAGGAGAAAAACTGTTTTTT
>TRBJ2-7|TRBV5-6|.|.
CASSSSMRGARTYEQYF
TGTGCCAGCAGCTCCTCAATGAGGGGGGCGCGCACCTACGAGCAGTACTTC
>TRBJ1-2|TRBV5-1|.|.
CASSRGGTGDGYTF
TGCGCCAGCAGCAGAGGGGGAACCGGGGATGGCTACACCTTC
>TRBJ1-2|TRBV4-3|.|.
CASSQDTGAGGYTF
TGCGCCAGCAGCCAAGACACGGGGGCTGGTGGCTACACCTTC
>TRBJ2-2|TRBV19|.|few
CASSISDILTGELFF
TGTGCCAGTAGTATTTCCGACATCCTTACCGGGGAGCTGTTTTTT